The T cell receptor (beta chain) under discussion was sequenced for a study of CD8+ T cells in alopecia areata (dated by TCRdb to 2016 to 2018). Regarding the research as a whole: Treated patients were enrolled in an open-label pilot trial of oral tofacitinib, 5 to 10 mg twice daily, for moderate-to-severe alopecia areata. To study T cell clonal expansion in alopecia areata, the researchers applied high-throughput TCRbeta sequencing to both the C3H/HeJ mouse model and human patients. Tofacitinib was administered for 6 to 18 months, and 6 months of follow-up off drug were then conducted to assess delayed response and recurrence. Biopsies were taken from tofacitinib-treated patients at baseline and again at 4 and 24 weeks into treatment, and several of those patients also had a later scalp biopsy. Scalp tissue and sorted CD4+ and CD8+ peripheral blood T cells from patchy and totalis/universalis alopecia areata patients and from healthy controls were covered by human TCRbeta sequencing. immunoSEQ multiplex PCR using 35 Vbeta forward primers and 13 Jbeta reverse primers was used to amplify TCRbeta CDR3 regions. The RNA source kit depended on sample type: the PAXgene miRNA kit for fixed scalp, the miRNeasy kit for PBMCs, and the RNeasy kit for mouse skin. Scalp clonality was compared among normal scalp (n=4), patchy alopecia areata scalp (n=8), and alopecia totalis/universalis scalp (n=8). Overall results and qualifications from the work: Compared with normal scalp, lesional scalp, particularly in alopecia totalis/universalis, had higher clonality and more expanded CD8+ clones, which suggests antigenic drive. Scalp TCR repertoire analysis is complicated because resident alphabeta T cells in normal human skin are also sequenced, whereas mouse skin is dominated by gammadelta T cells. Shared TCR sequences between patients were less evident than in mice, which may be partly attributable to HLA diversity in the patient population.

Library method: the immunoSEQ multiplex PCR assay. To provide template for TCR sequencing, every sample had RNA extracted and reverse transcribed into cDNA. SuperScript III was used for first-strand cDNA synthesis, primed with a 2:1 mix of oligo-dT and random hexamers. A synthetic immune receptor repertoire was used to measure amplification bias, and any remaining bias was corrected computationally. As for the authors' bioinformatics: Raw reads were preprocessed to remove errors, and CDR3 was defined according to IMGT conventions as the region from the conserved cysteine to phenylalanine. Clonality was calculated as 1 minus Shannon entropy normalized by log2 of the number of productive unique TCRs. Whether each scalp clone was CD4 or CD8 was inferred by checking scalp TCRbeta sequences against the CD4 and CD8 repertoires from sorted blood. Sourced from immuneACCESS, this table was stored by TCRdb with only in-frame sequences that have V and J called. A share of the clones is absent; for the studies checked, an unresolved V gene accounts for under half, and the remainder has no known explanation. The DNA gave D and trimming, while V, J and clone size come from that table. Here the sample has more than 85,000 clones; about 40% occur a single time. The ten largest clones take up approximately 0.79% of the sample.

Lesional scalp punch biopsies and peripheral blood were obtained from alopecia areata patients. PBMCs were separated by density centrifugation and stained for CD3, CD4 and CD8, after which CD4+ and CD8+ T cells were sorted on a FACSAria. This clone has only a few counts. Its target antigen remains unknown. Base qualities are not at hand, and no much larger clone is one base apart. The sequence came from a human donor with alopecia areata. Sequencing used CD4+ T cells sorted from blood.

Here the CDR3 is given as CSVRATDTQYF. The bases are TGCAGCGTTCGGGCCACAGATACGCAGTATTTT. The chain was built from TRBV29-1 and TRBJ2-3, with the D gene too uncertain to name. The CDR3, cysteine through phenylalanine, is 11 amino acids long. Here the CDR3 DNA is all that survives: 33 bases in frame from base 1. V drops 5 bases and J drops 2 bases, leaving 5 bases in between. Sequences SQVTM (CDR1) and ANQGSEA (CDR2) are obtained from the germline V gene.